This T cell receptor beta chain emerged from a study of cytomegalovirus exposure and HLA in healthy donors. PCR was performed using 60 Vbeta and 13 Jbeta primers. The table came from immunoSEQ multiplex PCR; TCRdb's copy has only in-frame clones and leaves some out. This table holds roughly 220,000 clones, approximately 85% found once. The germline gives CDR1 GTSNPN, CDR2 SVGIG (reference sequence). The CDR3 is 15 residues long. V was shortened by 0 bases and J by 1 base, with 9 bases between the two germline ends. Sequenced material: PBMCs. V gene TRBV30 combines with J gene TRBJ2-2, with D unresolved. This clonotype was sampled from a woman between 40 and 55 years old in good health and CMV-seronegative. The CDR3 nucleotides are TGTGCCTGGAGTGTAGACACCCTGAACACCGGGGAGCTGTTTTTT. Protein sequence: CAWSVDTLNTGELFF.